The 17 T cell receptor beta chains reported below all come from one sample, sequenced in a study of blood T cell repertoires in COVID-19 (TCRdb year 2020). Libraries were constructed by the immunoSEQ multiplex PCR assay. Entries here come from immuneACCESS through TCRdb and include only in-frame sequences with V and J called. Some clones fail to appear in such tables; in the studies checked, an unresolved V gene covers under half of the shortfall, and the cause of the remainder is unknown. Present in this sample are roughly 70,000 clones, 80% to 85% of which were seen just once. The top ten hold 25% to 30% of the sample. Sequencing used peripheral blood. The receptors derive from a human donor in a cohort sampled during active COVID-19.

In this sample, this clone turned up many times. CDR3 sequence: CASSQWGRIDEQYF. CDR3 nucleotide sequence: TGTGCCAGCAGCCAATGGGGCCGTATCGACGAGCAGTACTTC. The chain recombines TRBV14 with TRBJ2-7, with D tentatively TRBD1 (5 bases). The CDR3 extends over 14 amino acids. The V gene lost 2 bases and the J gene lost 5 bases, with 13 bases spanning the gap. CDR1 and CDR2 from the germline V gene are SGHDN and FVKESK.

The genes are TRBV2 and TRBJ2-7; maybe TRBD1 (5 bases). Germline assignment: CDR1 SNHLY and CDR2 FYNNEI. The CDR3 loop spans 13 amino acids. Trimming took off 6 bases at V and 0 bases at J, with 9 bases between the two ends. CDR3 in DNA: TGTGCCAGCAGCCTAGACAGCTCCTACGAGCAGTACTTC. Its translation is CASSLDSSYEQYF.

CDR3 sequence reads: CASRETGTYEQYF. In DNA form, the CDR3 reads TGTGCCAGCAGAGAAACAGGGACCTACGAGCAGTACTTC. The V and J genes are TRBV11-3 and TRBJ2-7, with a tentative D call TRBD1 (6 bases). The CDR3 runs to 13 residues. CDR1 and CDR2 (germline): SGHNT, YENEEA. V was cut by 6 bases and J by 2 bases, with 11 bases left in between.

The table lists this clone with a few counts. The J gene is TRBJ1-3, the V gene TRBV6-5; no clear D. The V end lost 5 bases, the J end lost 4 bases, and 6 bases lay between the germline ends. The V gene's germline CDR1 is MNHEY and CDR2 SVGAGI. This CDR3 spans 12 amino acids. The CDR3 loop reads CASSTPGNTIYF. DNA for the CDR3: TGTGCCAGCAGTACTCCCGGAAACACCATATATTTT.

This clone was found once. The rearrangement uses TRBV5-1 and TRBJ2-7; possibly TRBD2 for D (6 bases). The CDR3 is 14 amino acids. Trimming removed 0 bases at V and 2 bases at J, with 9 bases between. Germline CDR1 reads SGHRS; CDR2 reads YFSETQ. In nucleotides, the CDR3 is TGCGCCAGCAGCTTGGGGGGGAGGACCTACGAGCAGTACTTC. Amino acids: CASSLGGRTYEQYF.

V gene TRBV2 combines with J gene TRBJ1-5; no clear D. The CDR3 is 13 residues long. Germline CDR1 is SNHLY and CDR2 is FYNNEI. Trimming cost V 3 bases and J 6 bases, with 9 bases left between them. The CDR3 spells CASSEFVLQPQHF. The CDR3 DNA sequence: TGTGCCAGCAGTGAGTTTGTTCTTCAGCCCCAGCATTTT.

The J gene is TRBJ1-1, the V gene TRBV21-1; the D call TRBD1 from the table was never checked on the DNA. TRBV21-1 is a pseudogene locus. The CDR3 is 15 amino acids. CDR3 region: CASSKGQGSRTEAFF. The CDR3 nucleotides read TGTGCCAGCAGCAAAGGGCAGGGGAGTCGCACTGAAGCTTTCTTT.

The genes are TRBV5-1 and TRBJ2-5; 7 positions agree with TRBD2. V was clipped by 0 bases and J by 5 bases; unmatched bases: 13. Per the germline V gene, CDR1 is SGHRS and CDR2 is YFSETQ. The CDR3 is made up of 17 amino acids. In DNA, the CDR3 is TGCGCCAGCAGCTTGGTGTCGCCTGGGGCGGGGGAGGAGACCCAGTACTTC. Its protein product is CASSLVSPGAGEETQYF.

The chain recombines TRBV24-1 with TRBJ2-2; 9 bases are shared with TRBD2. The CDR3 has 21 amino acids. Germline-derived CDR1 and CDR2 are KGHDR and SFDVKD. J lost 4 bases, V lost 1 base, and 18 bases had no gene match. In DNA, the CDR3 is TGTGCCACCAGTGATTTAGGGGGTGGGACTAGCCCCCCGAAGAGCACCGGGGAGCTGTTTTTT. This encodes CATSDLGGGTSPPKSTGELFF.

This chain links TRBV27 with TRBJ2-2; tentatively, D is TRBD1 (6 bases). This CDR3 is built from 16 residues. Germline CDR1 is MNHEY and CDR2 is SMNVEV (reference sequence). V lost 6 bases, J lost 4 bases, and 18 bases lay in between. Here the CDR3 reads CASRVGPGVSTGELFF. Here the CDR3 DNA reads TGTGCCAGCAGAGTTGGGCCAGGGGTTAGCACCGGGGAGCTGTTTTTT.

This chain uses TRBV7-8 with TRBJ2-7; 13 nucleotides match TRBD2. Germline V gene sequence: CDR1 SGHVS, CDR2 FQNEAQ. CDR3 length: 16 amino acids. The ends lost 5 bases at V and 3 bases at J; junction bases unmatched: 7. The CDR3 sequence is CASSGGLAGARYEQYF. The CDR3 DNA follows: TGTGCCAGCAGCGGCGGACTAGCGGGGGCCCGCTACGAGCAGTACTTC. The full variable domain, in which reference TRBV7-8 and TRBJ2-7 provide the parts outside the CDR3, is GAGVSQSPRYKVAKRGQDVALRCDPISGHVSLFWYQQALGQGPEFLTYFQNEAQLDKSGLPSDRFFAERPEGSVSTLKIQRTQQEDSAVYLCASSGGLAGARYEQYFGPGTRLTVT.

The chain combines TRBV5-4 with TRBJ2-6; D not resolved. V dropped 0 bases and J dropped 5 bases, with 6 bases sitting between them. Germline lookup yields CDR1 SGHNT and CDR2 YYREEE (reference sequence). The CDR3 extends over 14 amino acids. The CDR3 DNA is TGTGCCAGCAGCTTGGGCGATCGGGCCAACGTCCTGACTTTC. It is translated as CASSLGDRANVLTF. The complete variable domain, with remaining parts taken from reference TRBV5-4 and TRBJ2-6, reads ETGVTQSPTHLIKTRGQQVTLRCSSQSGHNTVSWYQQALGQGPQFIFQYYREEENGRGNFPPRFSGLQFPNYSSELNVNALELDDSALYLCASSLGDRANVLTFGAGSRLTVL.

The count of this clone is one. The rearrangement uses TRBV4-3 and TRBJ2-5; D is possibly TRBD2 (5 bases). Trimming removed 0 bases at V and 2 bases at J, with 7 bases between. CDR3 length: 14 amino acids. Germline V gene data show CDR1 as LGHNA and CDR2 as YSLEER. For the CDR3, the DNA is TGCGCCAGCAGCCAAGAGGGGAGACAAGAGACCCAGTACTTC. Translated: CASSQEGRQETQYF.

This chain uses TRBV29-1 with TRBJ2-2; TRBD1 matches 9 bases. The CDR3 length is 15 residues. The ends lost 7 bases at V and 2 bases at J; junction bases unmatched: 8. Germline V gene data show CDR1 as SQVTM and CDR2 as ANQGSEA. CDR3 DNA: TGCAGCGCCAAGGGAACAGGGGGCAACACCGGGGAGCTGTTTTTT. Translating it yields CSAKGTGGNTGELFF.

V usage is TRBV28 and J usage is TRBJ1-5; 9 bases map to TRBD1. The junction had 7 bases not matched to a gene; V was cut back by 5 bases and J by 5 bases. Germline assignment: CDR1 MDHEN and CDR2 SYDVKM. The CDR3 extends over 15 amino acids. The CDR3 DNA reads as TGTGCCAGCAGTCCTACAGGGGGCGCGGATCAGCCCCAGCATTTT. It specifies CASSPTGGADQPQHF. Variable domain in full (rest from reference TRBV28 and TRBJ1-5): DVKVTQSSRYLVKRTGEKVFLECVQDMDHENMFWYRQDPGLGLRLIYFSYDVKMKEKGDIPEGYSVSREKKERFSLILESASTNQTSMYLCASSPTGGADQPQHFGDGTRLSIL.

The chain has TRBV12-3 or TRBV12-4 and TRBJ1-5; a possible D gene is TRBD1 (5 bases). Trimming left V 4 bases short and J 5 bases short, with 9 bases between. The CDR3 runs 13 residues. Written as DNA, the CDR3 is TGTGCCAGCAGTTGGGCCAGGGATCAGCCCCAGCATTTT. It is translated as CASSWARDQPQHF.

The chain combines TRBV13 with TRBJ2-7; tentative D call: TRBD2 (6 bases). The CDR3 covers 13 residues. Germline V CDR1 and CDR2: PRHDT, FYEKMQ (reference sequence). The V end lost 1 base, the J end lost 2 bases, and 6 bases lay between the germline ends. Written as DNA, the CDR3 is TGTGCCAGCAGCTTAGCGGGGGCCTACGAGCAGTACTTC. This encodes CASSLAGAYEQYF.